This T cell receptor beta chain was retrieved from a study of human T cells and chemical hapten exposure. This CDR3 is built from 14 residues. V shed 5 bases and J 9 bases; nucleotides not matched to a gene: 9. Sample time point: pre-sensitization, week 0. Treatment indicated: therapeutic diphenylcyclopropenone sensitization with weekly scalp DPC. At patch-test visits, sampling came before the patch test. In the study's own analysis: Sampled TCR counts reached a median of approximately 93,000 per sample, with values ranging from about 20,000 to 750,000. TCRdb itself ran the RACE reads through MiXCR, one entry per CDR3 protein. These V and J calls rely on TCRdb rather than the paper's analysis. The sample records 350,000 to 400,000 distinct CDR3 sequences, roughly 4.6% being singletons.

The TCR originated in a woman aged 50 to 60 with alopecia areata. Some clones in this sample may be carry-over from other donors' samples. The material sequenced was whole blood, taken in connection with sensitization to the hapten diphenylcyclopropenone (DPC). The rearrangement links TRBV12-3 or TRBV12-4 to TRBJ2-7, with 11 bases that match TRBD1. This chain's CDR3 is CASSPGQGGFWQYF. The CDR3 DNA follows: TGTGCCAGCAGTCCGGGACAGGGGGGTTTCTGGCAGTACTTC.